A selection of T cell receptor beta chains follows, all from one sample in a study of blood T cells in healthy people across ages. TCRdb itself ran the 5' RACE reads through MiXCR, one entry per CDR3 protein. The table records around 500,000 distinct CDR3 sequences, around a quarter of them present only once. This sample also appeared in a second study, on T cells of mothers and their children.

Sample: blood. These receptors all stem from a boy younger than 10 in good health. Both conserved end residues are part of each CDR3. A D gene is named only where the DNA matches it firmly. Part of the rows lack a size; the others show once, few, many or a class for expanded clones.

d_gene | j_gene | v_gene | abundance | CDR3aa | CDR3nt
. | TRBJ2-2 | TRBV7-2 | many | CASTRPITGSGELFF | TGTGCCAGCACCCGGCCCATTACAGGTTCCGGGGAGCTGTTTTTT
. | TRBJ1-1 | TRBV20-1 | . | CSAYPSAGHTEAFF | TGCAGTGCTTATCCCTCGGCAGGCCACACTGAAGCTTTCTTT
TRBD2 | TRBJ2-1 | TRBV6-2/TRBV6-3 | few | CASRHSLAGALNEQFF | TGTGCCAGCAGACACTCACTAGCGGGGGCACTCAATGAGCAGTTCTTC
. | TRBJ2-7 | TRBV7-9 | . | CASSPTPSLFYEQYF | TGTGCCAGCAGCCCGACTCCCTCGCTTTTCTACGAGCAGTACTTC
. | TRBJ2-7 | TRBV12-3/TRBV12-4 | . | CASSQLRARGQYF | TGTGCCAGCAGTCAACTCAGGGCCCGCGGGCAGTACTTC
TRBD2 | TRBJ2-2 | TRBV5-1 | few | CASSLIGTSRAGELFF | TGCGCCAGCAGCTTGATCGGGACTAGCAGGGCCGGGGAGCTGTTTTTT
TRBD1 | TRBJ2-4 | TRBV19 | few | CASSSYDRADIQYF | TGTGCCAGTAGTTCCTACGACAGGGCGGACATTCAGTACTTC
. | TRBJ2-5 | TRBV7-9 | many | CASSSTQGRETQYF | TGTGCCAGCAGCTCGACACAGGGTCGGGAGACCCAGTACTTC
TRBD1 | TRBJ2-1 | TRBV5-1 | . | CASSRTGTIYNEQFF | TGCGCCAGCAGCAGGACAGGGACCATCTACAATGAGCAGTTCTTC
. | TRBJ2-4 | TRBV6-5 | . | CASSLDRLNIQYF | TGTGCCAGCAGCCTGGACAGACTAAACATTCAGTACTTC
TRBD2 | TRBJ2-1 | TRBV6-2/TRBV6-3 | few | CAGSYSTSGGDEQFF | TGTGCCGGCAGTTACTCTACTAGCGGGGGTGATGAGCAGTTCTTC
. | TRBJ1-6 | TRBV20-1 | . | CSAMDSSGNSPLHF | TGCAGTGCCATGGACAGTTCTGGCAATTCACCCCTCCACTTT
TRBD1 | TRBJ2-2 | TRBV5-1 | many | CASSLLTGGTGELFF | TGCGCCAGCAGCCTCTTAACAGGGGGCACCGGGGAGCTGTTTTTT
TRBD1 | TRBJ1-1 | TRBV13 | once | CASSPNPPGGTEAFF | TGTGCCAGCAGCCCAAACCCCCCAGGGGGCACTGAAGCTTTCTTT
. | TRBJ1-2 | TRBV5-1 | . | CASSLAGNGYTF | TGTGCCAGCAGTTTAGCGGGAAATGGCTACACCTTC